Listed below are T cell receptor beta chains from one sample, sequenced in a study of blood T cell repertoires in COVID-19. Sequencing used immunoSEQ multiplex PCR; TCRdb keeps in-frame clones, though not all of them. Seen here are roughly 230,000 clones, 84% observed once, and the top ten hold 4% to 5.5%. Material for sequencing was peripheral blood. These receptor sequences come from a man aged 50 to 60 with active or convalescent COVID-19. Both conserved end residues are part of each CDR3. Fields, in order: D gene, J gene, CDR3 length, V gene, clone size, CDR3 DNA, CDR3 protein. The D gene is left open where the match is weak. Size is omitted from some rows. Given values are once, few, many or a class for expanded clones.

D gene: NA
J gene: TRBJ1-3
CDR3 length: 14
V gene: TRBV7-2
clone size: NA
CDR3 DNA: TGTGCCAGCAGCTTAGCAGGGGAGGGGAACACCATATATTTT
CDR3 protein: CASSLAGEGNTIYF

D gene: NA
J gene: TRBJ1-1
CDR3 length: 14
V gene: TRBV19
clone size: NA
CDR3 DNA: TGTGCCAGTAGTGATGCGCGGGGGTCGGCTGAAGCTTTCTTT
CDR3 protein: CASSDARGSAEAFF

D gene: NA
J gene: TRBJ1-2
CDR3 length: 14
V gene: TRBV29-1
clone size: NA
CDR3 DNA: TGCAGCGTAACGAGAGGAGGGGCCCCTTATGGCTACACCTTC
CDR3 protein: CSVTRGGAPYGYTF

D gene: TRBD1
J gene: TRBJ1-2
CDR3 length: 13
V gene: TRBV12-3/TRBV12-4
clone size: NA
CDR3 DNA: TGTGCCAGCAACGGACAGGGGAACTATGGCTACACCTTC
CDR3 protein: CASNGQGNYGYTF

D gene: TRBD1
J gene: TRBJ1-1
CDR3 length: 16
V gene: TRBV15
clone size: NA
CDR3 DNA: TGTGCCACCAGCAGAGTAATCGGGACAGGGGTCTCTGAAGCTTTCTTT
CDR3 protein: CATSRVIGTGVSEAFF

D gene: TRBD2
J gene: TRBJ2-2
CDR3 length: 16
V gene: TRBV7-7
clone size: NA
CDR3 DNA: TGTGCCAGCAGCCACGGACTAGGTGTTGGCACCGGGGAGCTGTTTTTT
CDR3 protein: CASSHGLGVGTGELFF

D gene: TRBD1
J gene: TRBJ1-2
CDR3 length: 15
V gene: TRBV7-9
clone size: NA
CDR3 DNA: TGTGCCAGCAGCTCCCATACAGGGGGTGCAAATGGCTACACCTTC
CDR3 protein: CASSSHTGGANGYTF

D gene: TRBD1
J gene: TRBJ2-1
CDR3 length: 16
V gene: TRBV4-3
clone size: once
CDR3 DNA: TGCGCCAGCAGCCAAGATTCCCAGGGGGCTGGAAATGAGCAGTTCTTC
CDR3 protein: CASSQDSQGAGNEQFF

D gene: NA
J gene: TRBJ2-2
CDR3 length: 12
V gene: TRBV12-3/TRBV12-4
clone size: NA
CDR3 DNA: TGTGCCAGCAACCACAGGGTCGGGGAGCTGTTTTTT
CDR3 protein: CASNHRVGELFF

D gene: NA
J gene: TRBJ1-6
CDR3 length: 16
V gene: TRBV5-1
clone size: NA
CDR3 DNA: TGCGCCAGCAGCTCCCTTTCCCCGCCAGATAATTCACCCCTCCACTTT
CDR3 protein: CASSSLSPPDNSPLHF

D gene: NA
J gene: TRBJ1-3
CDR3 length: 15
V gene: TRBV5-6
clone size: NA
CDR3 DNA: TGTGCCAGCAGCTCAGGGGCCCTCTCTGGAAACACCATATATTTT
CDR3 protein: CASSSGALSGNTIYF

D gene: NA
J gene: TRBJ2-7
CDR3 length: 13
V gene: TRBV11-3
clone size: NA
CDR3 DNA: TGTGCCAGCAGCTTAGATGCAAGAGCCGAGCAGTACTTC
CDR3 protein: CASSLDARAEQYF

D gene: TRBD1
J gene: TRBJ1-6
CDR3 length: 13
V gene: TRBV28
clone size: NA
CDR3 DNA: TGTGCCAGCAGGACAGGGAGTAATTCACCCCTCCACTTT
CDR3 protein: CASRTGSNSPLHF

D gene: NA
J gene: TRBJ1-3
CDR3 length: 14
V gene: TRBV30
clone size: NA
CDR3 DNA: TGTGCCTGGACACACCCAGGGGTTTCGGACACCATATATTTT
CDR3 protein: CAWTHPGVSDTIYF

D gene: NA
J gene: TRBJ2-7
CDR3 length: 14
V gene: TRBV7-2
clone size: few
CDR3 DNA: TGTGCCAGCAGCTTAAAGGGGGAGAGCTACGAGCAGTACTTC
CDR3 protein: CASSLKGESYEQYF

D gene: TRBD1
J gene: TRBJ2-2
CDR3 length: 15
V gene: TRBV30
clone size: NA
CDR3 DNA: TGTGCCTGTACTCGGGACAGGGGGCGGAACGGGGAGCTGTTTTTT
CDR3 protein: CACTRDRGRNGELFF

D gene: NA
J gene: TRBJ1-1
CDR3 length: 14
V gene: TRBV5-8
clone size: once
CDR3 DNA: TGTGCCAGCAGTCTAAGAGGCACAGGTACTGAAGCTTTCTTT
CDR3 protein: CASSLRGTGTEAFF

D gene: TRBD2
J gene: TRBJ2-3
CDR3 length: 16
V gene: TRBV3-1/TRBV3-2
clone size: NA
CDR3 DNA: TGTGCCAGCAGCTCACGGACTAGCGGGGCTACAGATACGCAGTATTTT
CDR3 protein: CASSSRTSGATDTQYF

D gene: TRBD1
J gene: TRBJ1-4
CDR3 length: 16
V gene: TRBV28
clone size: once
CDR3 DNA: TGTGCCAGCAGTCCTACAGGGGGCTCTCCTAATGAAAAACTGTTTTTT
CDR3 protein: CASSPTGGSPNEKLFF

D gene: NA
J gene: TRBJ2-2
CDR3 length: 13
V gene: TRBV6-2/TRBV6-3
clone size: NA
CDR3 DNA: TGTGCCAGCAGTCCACACGATACCGGGGAGCTGTTTTTT
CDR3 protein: CASSPHDTGELFF

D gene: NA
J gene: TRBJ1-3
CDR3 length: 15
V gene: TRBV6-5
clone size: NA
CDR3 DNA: TGTGCCAGCAGCAATGCAAGGACTTCAGGAAACACCATATATTTT
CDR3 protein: CASSNARTSGNTIYF

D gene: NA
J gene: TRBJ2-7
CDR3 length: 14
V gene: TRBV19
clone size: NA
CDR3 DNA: TGTGCCAGTAGTACAGGCTCTCTGGCCTACGAGCAGTACTTC
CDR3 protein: CASSTGSLAYEQYF

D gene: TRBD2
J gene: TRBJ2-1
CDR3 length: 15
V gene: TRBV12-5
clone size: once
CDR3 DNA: TGTGCTAGTGGTTTGGGGCTAGCGGGGGGCGATGAGCAGTTCTTC
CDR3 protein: CASGLGLAGGDEQFF

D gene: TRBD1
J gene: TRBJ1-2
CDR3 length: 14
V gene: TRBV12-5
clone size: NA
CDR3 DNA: TGTGCTAGTGGTTGGCTCCCAGGGGACAGTGGCTACACCTTC
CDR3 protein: CASGWLPGDSGYTF

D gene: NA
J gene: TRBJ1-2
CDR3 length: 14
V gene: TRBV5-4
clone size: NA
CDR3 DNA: TGTGCCAGCAGCGTCTCAACAGGGCCCTATGGCTACACCTTC
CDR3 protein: CASSVSTGPYGYTF

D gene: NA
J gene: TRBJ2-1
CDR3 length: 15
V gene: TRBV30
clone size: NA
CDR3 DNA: TGTGCCTGGAGTAGGGACTTCAGCTCCTACAATGAGCAGTTCTTC
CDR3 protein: CAWSRDFSSYNEQFF

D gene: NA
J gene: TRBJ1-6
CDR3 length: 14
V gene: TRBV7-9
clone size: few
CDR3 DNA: TGTGCCAGCAGCTTCGGCAGGATGAATTCACCCCTCCACTTT
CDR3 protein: CASSFGRMNSPLHF

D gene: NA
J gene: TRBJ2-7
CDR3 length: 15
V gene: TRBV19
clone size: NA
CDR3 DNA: TGTGCCAGTAGTCCCCTCCCTCCAGGGCTCAACGAGCAGTACTTC
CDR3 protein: CASSPLPPGLNEQYF

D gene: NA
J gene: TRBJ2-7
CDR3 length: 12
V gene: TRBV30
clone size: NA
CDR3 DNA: TGTGCCCACGCTAGGGGAAGCGACGAGCAGTACTTC
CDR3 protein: CAHARGSDEQYF

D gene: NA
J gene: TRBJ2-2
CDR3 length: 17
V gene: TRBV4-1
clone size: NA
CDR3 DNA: TGCGCCAGCAGCCTCGGTGGGCGGGGTTCGAACACCGGGGAGCTGTTTTTT
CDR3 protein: CASSLGGRGSNTGELFF

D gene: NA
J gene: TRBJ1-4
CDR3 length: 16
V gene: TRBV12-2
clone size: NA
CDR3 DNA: TGTGCAAGTCACCCTAATCCGCGGTGGGCTAATGAAAAACTGTTTTTT
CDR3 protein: CASHPNPRWANEKLFF

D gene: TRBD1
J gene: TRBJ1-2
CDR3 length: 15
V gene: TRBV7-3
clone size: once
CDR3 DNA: TGTGCCAGCAGCGTAAATGCGGGACAGGGGGGAGGCTACACCTTC
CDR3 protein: CASSVNAGQGGGYTF

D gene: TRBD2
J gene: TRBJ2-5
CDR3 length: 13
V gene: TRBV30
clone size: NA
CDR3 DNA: TGTGCCTGGAGTGGGGGGGGGTCAGAGACCCAGTACTTC
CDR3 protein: CAWSGGGSETQYF

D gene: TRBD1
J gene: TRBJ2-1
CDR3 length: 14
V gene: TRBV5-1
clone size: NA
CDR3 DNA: TGCGCCACAACCACAGGGGATTTCCTGGATGAGCAGTTCTTC
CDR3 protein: CATTTGDFLDEQFF

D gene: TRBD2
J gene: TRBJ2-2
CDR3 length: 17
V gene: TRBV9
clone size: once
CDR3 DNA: TGTGCCAGCAGCCCGCGACTAGCGGGGGGCGTCACCGGGGAGCTGTTTTTT
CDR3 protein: CASSPRLAGGVTGELFF

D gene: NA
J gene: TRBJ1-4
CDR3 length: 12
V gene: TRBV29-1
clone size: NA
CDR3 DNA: TGCAGCGTTGAACAGTTTGATGAAAAACTGTTTTTT
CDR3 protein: CSVEQFDEKLFF

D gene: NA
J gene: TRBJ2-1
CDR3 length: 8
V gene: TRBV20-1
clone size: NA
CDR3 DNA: TGCAGTGCTAGAGCCGGGTTCTTC
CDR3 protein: CSARAGFF

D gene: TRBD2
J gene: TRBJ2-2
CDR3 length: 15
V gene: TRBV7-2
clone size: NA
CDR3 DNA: TGTGCCAGCAACCTAGCGGGGGGGCCCACCGGGGAGCTGTTTTTT
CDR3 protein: CASNLAGGPTGELFF

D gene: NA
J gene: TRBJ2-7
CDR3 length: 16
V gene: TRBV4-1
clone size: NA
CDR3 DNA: TGCGCCAGCAGCCAAGATCTGGGCGGACTCTCCTACGAGCAGTACTTC
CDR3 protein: CASSQDLGGLSYEQYF

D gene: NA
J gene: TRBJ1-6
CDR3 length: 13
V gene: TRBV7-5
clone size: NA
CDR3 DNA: TGTGTCAGAAGCAAACGACATTTTACACCCCTCCACTTT
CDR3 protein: CVRSKRHFTPLHF

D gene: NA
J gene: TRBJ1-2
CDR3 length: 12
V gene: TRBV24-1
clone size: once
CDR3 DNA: TGTGCCACCAGTGAGCAGGGCTATGGCTACACCTTC
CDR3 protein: CATSEQGYGYTF

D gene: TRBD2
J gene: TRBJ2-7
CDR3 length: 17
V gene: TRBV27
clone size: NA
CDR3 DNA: TGTGCCAGCAGTCCCCAGACTAGCGGGGGCCCTCGGAACGAGCAGTACTTC
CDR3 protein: CASSPQTSGGPRNEQYF

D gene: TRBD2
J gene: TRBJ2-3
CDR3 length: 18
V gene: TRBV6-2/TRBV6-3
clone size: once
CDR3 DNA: TGTGCCAGCAGTTACTCGGAACGGGGGGGCACCCACACAGATACGCAGTATTTT
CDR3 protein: CASSYSERGGTHTDTQYF

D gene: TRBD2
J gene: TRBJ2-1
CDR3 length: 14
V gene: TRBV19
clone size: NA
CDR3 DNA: TGTGCCAGTAGTATACTAGCGGGGAGGAATGAGCAGTTCTTC
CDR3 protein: CASSILAGRNEQFF

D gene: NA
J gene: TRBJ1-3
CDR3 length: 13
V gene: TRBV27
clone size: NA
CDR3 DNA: TGTGCCAGCAAAATGAACATTGGAAACACCATATATTTT
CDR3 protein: CASKMNIGNTIYF

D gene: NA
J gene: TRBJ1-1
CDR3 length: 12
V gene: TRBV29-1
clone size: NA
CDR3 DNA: TGCAGCGTTCACAGGATAAACACTGAAGCTTTCTTT
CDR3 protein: CSVHRINTEAFF

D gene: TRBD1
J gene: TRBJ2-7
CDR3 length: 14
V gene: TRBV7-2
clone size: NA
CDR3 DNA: TGTGCCAGCAACCGACAGGGGATCGGGTACGAGCAGTACTTC
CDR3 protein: CASNRQGIGYEQYF

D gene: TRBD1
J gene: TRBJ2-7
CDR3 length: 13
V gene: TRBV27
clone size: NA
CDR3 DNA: TGTGCCAGCAGCGCCGGGACAGTCTACGAGCAGTACTTC
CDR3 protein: CASSAGTVYEQYF

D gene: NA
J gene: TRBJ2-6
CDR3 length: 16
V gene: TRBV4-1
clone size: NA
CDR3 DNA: TGCGCCAGCAGCCTTAACCTACTCTCTGGGGCCAACGTCCTGACTTTC
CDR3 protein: CASSLNLLSGANVLTF

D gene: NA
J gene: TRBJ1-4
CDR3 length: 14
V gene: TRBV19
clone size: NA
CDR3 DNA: TGTGCCAGTAGTATGGACAGAAGTAATGAAAAACTGTTTTTT
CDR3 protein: CASSMDRSNEKLFF

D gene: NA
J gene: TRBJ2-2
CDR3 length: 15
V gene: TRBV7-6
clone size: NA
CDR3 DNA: TGTGCCAGCAGCTTACCCAGGGGTAGGACCGGGGAGCTGTTTTTT
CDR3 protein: CASSLPRGRTGELFF

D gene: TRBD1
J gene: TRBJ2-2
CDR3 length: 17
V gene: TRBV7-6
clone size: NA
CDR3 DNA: TGTGCCAGCAGCTTAGGCGGCCTGACAGGGATCACCGGGGAGCTGTTTTTT
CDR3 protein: CASSLGGLTGITGELFF

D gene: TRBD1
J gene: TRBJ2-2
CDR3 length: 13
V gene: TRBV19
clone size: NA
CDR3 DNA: TGTGCCAGTAGAGGGACAGCCACCGGGGAGCTGTTTTTT
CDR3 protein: CASRGTATGELFF

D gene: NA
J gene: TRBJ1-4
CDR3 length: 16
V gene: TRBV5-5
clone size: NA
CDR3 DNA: TGTGCCAGCAGCTTTCGCGGGATGGCAACTAATGAAAAACTGTTTTTT
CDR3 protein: CASSFRGMATNEKLFF

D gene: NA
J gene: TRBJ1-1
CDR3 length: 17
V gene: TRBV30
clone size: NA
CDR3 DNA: TGTGCCTGGAACGGCGGCGGGGTGTGGGTATCGTACACTGAAGCTTTCTTT
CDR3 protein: CAWNGGGVWVSYTEAFF

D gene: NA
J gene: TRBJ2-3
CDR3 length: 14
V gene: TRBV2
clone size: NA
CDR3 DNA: TGTGCCAGCAGTGTTTTCCTCAGCACAGATACGCAGTATTTT
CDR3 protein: CASSVFLSTDTQYF

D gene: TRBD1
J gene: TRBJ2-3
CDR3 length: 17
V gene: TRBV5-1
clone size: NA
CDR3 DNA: TGCGCCAGCAGCCAGGGTGTGGGACAGGGGCTCACAGATACGCAGTATTTT
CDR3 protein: CASSQGVGQGLTDTQYF

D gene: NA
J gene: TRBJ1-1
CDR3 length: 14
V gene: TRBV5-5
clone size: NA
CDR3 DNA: TGTGCCAGCAGCCCCGGGGGATGGGGCACTGAAGCTTTCTTT
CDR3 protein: CASSPGGWGTEAFF

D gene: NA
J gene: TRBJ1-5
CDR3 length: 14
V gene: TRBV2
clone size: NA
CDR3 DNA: TGTGCCAGCAGTGAAAATGGCAGGAATCAGCCCCAGCATTTT
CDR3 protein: CASSENGRNQPQHF